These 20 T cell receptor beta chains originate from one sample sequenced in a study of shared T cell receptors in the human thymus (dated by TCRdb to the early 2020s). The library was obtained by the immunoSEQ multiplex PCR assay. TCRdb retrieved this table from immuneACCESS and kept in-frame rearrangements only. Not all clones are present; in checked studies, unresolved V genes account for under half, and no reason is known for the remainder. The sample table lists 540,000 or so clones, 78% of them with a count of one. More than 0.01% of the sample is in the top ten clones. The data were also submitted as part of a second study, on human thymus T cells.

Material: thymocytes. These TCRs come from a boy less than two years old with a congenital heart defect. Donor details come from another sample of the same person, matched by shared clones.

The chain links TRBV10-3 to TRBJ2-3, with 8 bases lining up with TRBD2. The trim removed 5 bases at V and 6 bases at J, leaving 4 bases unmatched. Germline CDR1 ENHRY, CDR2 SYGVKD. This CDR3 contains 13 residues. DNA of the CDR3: TGTGCCATCAGTCCTCGGGGGGGCGATACGCAGTATTTT. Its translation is CAISPRGGDTQYF.

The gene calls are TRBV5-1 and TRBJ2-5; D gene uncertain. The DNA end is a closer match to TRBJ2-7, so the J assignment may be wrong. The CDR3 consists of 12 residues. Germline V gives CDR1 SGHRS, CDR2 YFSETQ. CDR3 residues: CASRSVTYEQYF. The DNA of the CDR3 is TGCGCCAGCAGATCTGTTACCTACGAGCAGTACTTC.

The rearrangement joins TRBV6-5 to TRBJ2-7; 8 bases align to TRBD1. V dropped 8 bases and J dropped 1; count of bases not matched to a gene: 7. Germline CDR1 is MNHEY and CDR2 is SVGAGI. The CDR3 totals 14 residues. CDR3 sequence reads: CASSDRGQSYEQYF. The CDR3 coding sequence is TGTGCCAGCTCCGACAGGGGACAATCCTACGAGCAGTACTTC.

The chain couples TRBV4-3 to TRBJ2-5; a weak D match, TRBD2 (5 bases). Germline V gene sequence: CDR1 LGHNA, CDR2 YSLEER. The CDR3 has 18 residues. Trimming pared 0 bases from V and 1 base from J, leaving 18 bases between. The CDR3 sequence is CASSQDMVREGVQETQYF. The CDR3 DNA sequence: TGCGCCAGCAGCCAAGATATGGTACGAGAGGGAGTCCAAGAGACCCAGTACTTC.

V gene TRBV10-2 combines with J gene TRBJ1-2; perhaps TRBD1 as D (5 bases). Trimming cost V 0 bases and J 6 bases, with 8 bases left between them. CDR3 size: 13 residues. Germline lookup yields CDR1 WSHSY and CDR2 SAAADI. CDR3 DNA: TGCGCCAGCAGTGAGTCACAGGCCGATGGCTACACCTTC. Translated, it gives CASSESQADGYTF.

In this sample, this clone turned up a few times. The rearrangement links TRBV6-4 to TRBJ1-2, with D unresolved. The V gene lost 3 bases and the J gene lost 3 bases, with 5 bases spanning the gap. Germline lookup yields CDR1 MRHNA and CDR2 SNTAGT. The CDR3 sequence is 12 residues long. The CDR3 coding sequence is TGTGCCAGCAGTGATCCCTACTATGGCTACACCTTC. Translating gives CASSDPYYGYTF.

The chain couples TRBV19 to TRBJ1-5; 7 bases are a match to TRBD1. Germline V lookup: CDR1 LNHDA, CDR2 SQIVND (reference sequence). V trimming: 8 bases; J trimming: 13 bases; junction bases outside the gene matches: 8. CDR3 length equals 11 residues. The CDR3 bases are TGTGCCAGTCAAGGACAGGTTAATCAGCATTTT. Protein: CASQGQVNQHF.

The CDR3 here is CASSPLGSREVTDNEQFF. CDR3 sequence (DNA): TGTGCCAGCAGCCCCCTTGGGTCGCGGGAAGTGACCGACAATGAGCAGTTCTTC. The J gene is TRBJ2-1, the V gene TRBV9, with a tentative D call TRBD2 (6 bases). Trimming left V 4 bases short and J 5 bases short, with 25 bases between. The CDR3 runs to 18 residues. CDR1 is SGDLS and CDR2 is YYNGEE in the germline V gene.

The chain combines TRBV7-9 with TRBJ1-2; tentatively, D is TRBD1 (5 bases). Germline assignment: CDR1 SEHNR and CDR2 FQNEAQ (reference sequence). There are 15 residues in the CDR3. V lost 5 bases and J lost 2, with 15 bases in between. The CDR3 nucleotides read TGTGCCAGCAGCCCCAGGGCCCACCCCAACTATGGCTACACCTTC. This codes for CASSPRAHPNYGYTF.

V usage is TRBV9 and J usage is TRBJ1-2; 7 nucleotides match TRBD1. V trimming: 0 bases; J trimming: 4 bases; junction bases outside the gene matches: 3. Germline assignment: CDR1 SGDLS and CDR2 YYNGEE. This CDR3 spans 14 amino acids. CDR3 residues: CASSVAGGFYGYTF. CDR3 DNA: TGTGCCAGCAGCGTAGCAGGGGGTTTCTATGGCTACACCTTC.

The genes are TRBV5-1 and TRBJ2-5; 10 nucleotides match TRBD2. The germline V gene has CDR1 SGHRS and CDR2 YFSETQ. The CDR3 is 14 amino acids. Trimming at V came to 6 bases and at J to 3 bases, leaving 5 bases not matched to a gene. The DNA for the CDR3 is TGCGCCAGCACAGGGACTAGCGCAAAAGAGACCCAGTACTTC. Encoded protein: CASTGTSAKETQYF.

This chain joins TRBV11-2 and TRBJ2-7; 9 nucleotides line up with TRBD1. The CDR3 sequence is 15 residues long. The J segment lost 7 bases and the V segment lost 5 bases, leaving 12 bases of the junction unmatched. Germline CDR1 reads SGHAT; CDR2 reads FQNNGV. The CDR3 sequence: CASSGVGQGVYEQYF. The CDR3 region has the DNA TGTGCCAGCAGCGGGGTGGGACAGGGTGTATATGAGCAGTACTTC.

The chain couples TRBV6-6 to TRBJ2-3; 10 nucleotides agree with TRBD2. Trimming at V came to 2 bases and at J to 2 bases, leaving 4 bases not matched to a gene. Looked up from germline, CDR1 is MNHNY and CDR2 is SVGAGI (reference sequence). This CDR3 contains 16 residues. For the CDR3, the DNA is TGTGCCAGCAGTTACGGGCTAGCGGGAGCCACAGATACGCAGTATTTT. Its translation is CASSYGLAGATDTQYF.

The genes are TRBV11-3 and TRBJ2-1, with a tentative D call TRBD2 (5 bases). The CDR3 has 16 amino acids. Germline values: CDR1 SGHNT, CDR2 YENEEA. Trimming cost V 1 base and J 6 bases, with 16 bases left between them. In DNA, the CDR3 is TGTGCCAGCAGCTTAGGGCCGGGGAATGAGGGCAATGAGCAGTTCTTC. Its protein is CASSLGPGNEGNEQFF.

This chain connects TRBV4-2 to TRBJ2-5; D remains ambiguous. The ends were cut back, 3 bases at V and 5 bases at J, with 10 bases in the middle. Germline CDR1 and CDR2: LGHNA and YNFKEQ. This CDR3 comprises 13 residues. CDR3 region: CASSHQTQETQYF. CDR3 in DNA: TGTGCCAGCAGCCACCAAACGCAGGAGACCCAGTACTTC.

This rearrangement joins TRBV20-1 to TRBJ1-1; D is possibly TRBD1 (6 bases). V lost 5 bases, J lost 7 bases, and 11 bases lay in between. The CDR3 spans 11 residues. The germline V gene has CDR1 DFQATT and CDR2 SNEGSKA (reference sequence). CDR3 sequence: CSAPGGSEAFF. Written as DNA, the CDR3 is TGCAGTGCTCCGGGGGGCAGTGAAGCTTTCTTT.

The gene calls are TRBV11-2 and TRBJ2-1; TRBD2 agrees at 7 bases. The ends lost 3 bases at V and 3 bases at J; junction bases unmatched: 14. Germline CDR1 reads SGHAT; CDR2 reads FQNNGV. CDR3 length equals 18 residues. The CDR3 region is CASSFHPASGLHYNEQFF. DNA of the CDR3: TGTGCCAGCAGCTTCCACCCCGCTAGCGGCTTACACTACAATGAGCAGTTCTTC.

The DNA of the CDR3 is TGTGCCAGCAGTGTCCCCAGGGGAGAAGAGACCCAGTACTTC. Its protein product is CASSVPRGEETQYF. V usage is TRBV28 and J usage is TRBJ2-5; perhaps TRBD1 as D (6 bases). Germline V gives CDR1 MDHEN, CDR2 SYDVKM. V gave up 5 bases and J gave up 3 bases, with 13 bases separating them. CDR3 length: 14 residues.

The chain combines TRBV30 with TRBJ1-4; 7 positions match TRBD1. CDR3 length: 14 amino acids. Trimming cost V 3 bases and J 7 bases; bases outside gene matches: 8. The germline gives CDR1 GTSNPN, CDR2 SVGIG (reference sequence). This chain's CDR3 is CAWRRGQVVEKLFF. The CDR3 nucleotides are TGTGCCTGGAGACGAGGACAGGTAGTTGAAAAACTGTTTTTT.

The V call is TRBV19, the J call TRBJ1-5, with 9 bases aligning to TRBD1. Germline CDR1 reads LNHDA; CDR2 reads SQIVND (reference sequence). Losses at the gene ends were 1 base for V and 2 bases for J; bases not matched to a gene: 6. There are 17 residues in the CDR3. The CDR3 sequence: CASSIADRGFGNQPQHF. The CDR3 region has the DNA TGTGCCAGTAGTATAGCCGACAGGGGGTTCGGCAATCAGCCCCAGCATTTT. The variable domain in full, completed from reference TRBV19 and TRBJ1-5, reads DGGITQSPKYLFRKEGQNVTLSCEQNLNHDAMYWYRQDPGQGLRLIYYSQIVNDFQKGDIAEGYSVSREKKESFPLTVTSAQKNPTAFYLCASSIADRGFGNQPQHFGDGTRLSIL.